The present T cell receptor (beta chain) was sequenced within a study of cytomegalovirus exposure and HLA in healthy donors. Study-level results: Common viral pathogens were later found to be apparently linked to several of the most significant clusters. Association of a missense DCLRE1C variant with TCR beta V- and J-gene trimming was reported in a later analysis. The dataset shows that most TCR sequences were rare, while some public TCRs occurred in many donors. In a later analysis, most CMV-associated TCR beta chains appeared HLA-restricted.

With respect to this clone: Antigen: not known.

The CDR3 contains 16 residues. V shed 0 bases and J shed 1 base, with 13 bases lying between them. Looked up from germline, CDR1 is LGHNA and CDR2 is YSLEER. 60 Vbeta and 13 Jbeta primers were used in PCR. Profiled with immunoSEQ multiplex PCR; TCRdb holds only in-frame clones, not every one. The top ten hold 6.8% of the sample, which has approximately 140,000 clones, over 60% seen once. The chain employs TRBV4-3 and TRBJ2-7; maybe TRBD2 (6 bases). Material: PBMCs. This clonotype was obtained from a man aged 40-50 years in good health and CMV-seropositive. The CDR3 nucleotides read TGCGCCAGCAGCCAAGAATGGGACGGACTATCCTACGAGCAGTACTTC. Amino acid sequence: CASSQEWDGLSYEQYF.